This T cell receptor beta chain derives from a study of response to subunit inactivated influenza vaccine. In germline, CDR1 is SGHAT, CDR2 FQNNGV. The CDR3 consists of 15 residues. With V trimmed by 2 bases and J by 1 base, 4 bases remained unmatched. The table lists this clonotype with a few counts. TCRdb fed the RT-PCR reads into MiXCR, producing one record per CDR3 protein. Here the sample spans 530,000 or so distinct CDR3 sequences, about 25% being singletons. This rearrangement joins TRBV11-2 to TRBJ2-5; TRBD2 agrees at 7 bases. The TCR sequence derives from a man aged 45 to 65 who received an inactivated influenza vaccine. The sequences come from CD4+ T cells sorted from PBMCs, collected about 5 days after vaccination. Here the CDR3 DNA reads TGTGCCAGCAGCTTACCGGGAGGTCCCCAAGAGACCCAGTACTTC. It encodes CASSLPGGPQETQYF.